Sequencing of this TCR beta chain was carried out in a study of T cell repertoires in cytomegalovirus infection. Germline V gene sequence: CDR1 SGHVT, CDR2 SQSDAQ. CDR3 size: 14 residues. The germline V and J ends were trimmed by 2 bases and 4 bases, with 11 bases remaining between them. MiXCR, run by TCRdb on the reads, gives a single entry per CDR3 protein. The table records approximately 550,000 distinct CDR3 sequences, 16% of them present only once. The sample holds a few counts of this clonotype. V and J are TRBV7-4 and TRBJ1-1; the D is unclear. The material sequenced was CD8+ T cells from PBMCs. This TCR derives from a human donor in good health (CMV status not recorded). Some clones in this sample may be carry-over from other donors' samples. CDR3: CASSLQAGSTEAFF. The CDR3 DNA reads TGTGCCAGCAGCTTACAAGCCGGGAGCACTGAAGCTTTCTTT.